The 12 T cell receptor beta chains listed next were all sequenced from one sample in a study of cytomegalovirus exposure and HLA in healthy donors (dated by TCRdb to the late 2010s). To prepare the library, the immunoSEQ multiplex PCR assay was applied. For the multiplex PCR, a mixture combining 60 forward primers for TCR Vbeta segments and 13 reverse primers for TCR Jbeta segments was used. TCRdb's version of the immuneACCESS table is confined to in-frame rearrangements and falls short of the full clone set. An unresolved V gene accounts for under half of the shortfall where checked; the remainder is of unknown origin. The sample table shows about 200,000 clones, and about 78% are seen once. About 3.8% of the sample is in the top ten clones. The specimen was PBMCs. These receptors came from a male donor in good health and CMV-seronegative.

The V gene is TRBV9, the J gene TRBJ2-4, with D possibly TRBD1 on 5 matching bases. The CDR3 totals 16 residues. The germline CDR1 and CDR2 sequences are SGDLS and YYNGEE. With 4 bases removed from V and 1 base from J, the gap between germline ends came to 15 bases. The CDR3 region has the DNA TGTGCCAGCAGCTCCAAGGGGATAGACGCCAAAAACATTCAGTACTTC. Translating gives CASSSKGIDAKNIQYF.

The chain uses TRBV10-3 and TRBJ1-2; TRBD1 agrees at 7 bases. From germline, CDR1 is ENHRY and CDR2 SYGVKD. The CDR3 has 13 residues. The junction had 7 bases not matched to a gene; V was cut back by 8 bases and J by 4 bases. The CDR3 spells CAILTGDTYGYTF. The CDR3 DNA reads as TGTGCCATCCTAACAGGGGACACCTATGGCTACACCTTC.

Concerning this clone: Other nucleotide sequences from this sample produce the same CDR3. The V and J genes are TRBV14 and TRBJ2-2; the D is unclear. This CDR3 is built from 13 residues. Trimming stripped 3 bases from V and 1 base from J, with 3 bases between. Per germline, CDR1 SGHDN and CDR2 FVKESK. Here the CDR3 reads CASSHLNTGELFF. In nucleotides, the CDR3 is TGTGCCAGCAGCCACCTGAACACCGGGGAGCTGTTTTTT.

The CDR3 here is CASSDTQGVGLSQTQYF. CDR3 coding DNA: TGTGCCAGCAGTGATACACAGGGTGTGGGACTAAGCCAGACCCAGTACTTC. The chain recombines TRBV6-1 with TRBJ2-5; the D gene is possibly TRBD2 (7 bases). The CDR3 is 17 amino acids. From germline, CDR1 is MNHNS and CDR2 SASEGT. V was clipped by 3 bases and J by 6 bases, with 23 bases between them.

Details on this clone: One end of the junction fails to match germline, which may point to a read error. This chain joins TRBV2 and TRBJ1-6; D is undetermined. Germline loops: CDR1 SNHLY, CDR2 FYNNEI. This CDR3 contains 15 residues. The CDR3 coding sequence is TGTACCAGCAGCCCCGTTGAGGCGGATGGGTCACCCCTCCACTTT. Translated, it gives CTSSPVEADGSPLHF.

The J gene is TRBJ2-3, the V gene TRBV28; no definite D call. Germline V gene data show CDR1 as MDHEN and CDR2 as SYDVKM. The CDR3 has 12 amino acids. The V and J ends lost 6 bases and 6 bases respectively, with 10 bases between them. CDR3 loop: CASSGPFDTQYF. The CDR3 DNA follows: TGTGCCAGCAGCGGTCCCTTTGATACGCAGTATTTT.

V is TRBV19 and J is TRBJ2-7; 8 nucleotides match TRBD1. The J call may not be correct, given that the DNA end is closer to TRBJ2-5. The CDR3 is 14 residues long. Germline lookup yields CDR1 LNHDA and CDR2 SQIVND (reference sequence). CDR3 loop: CASSTDRGRETQYF. As DNA, the CDR3 is TGTGCCAGTAGTACCGACAGGGGACGGGAGACCCAGTACTTC.

The chain combines TRBV7-2 with TRBJ2-3; 9 bases match TRBD2. CDR3 length: 15 amino acids. Per germline, CDR1 SGHTA and CDR2 FQGNSA. Trimming at V came to 3 bases and at J to 1 base, leaving 2 bases not matched to a gene. CDR3 amino acids: CASSFSGRGTDTQYF. CDR3 DNA sequence: TGTGCCAGCAGCTTTAGCGGGAGAGGCACAGATACGCAGTATTTT.

The CDR3 is CSATEGIEAFF. The CDR3 DNA sequence: TGCAGTGCCACAGAAGGAATCGAAGCTTTCTTT. The rearrangement uses TRBV20-1 and TRBJ1-1; no clear D gene. V dropped 6 bases and J dropped 8 bases, with 13 bases sitting between them. This CDR3 contains 11 residues. Germline-derived CDR1 and CDR2 are DFQATT and SNEGSKA (reference sequence).

The rearrangement joins TRBV10-1 to TRBJ2-7, with TRBD2 matching 12 bases. Trimming at V came to 5 bases and at J to 6 bases, leaving 2 bases not matched to a gene. The CDR3 spans 13 residues. Germline lookup yields CDR1 WNHNN and CDR2 SYGVQD (reference sequence). CDR3 coding DNA: TGCGCCAGCAGTTCGGGACTAGCGGGCGAGCAGTACTTC. This codes for CASSSGLAGEQYF.

The V call is TRBV7-6, the J call TRBJ2-2, with 7 bases lining up with TRBD2. This CDR3 has 16 residues. The V gene end was trimmed by 5 bases and the J gene end by 4 bases; junction bases not matched to a gene: 10. Germline CDR1 reads SGHVS; CDR2 reads FNYEAQ. In DNA, the CDR3 is TGTGCCAGCAGCCCGCGGCGGGAGTCCGGCACCGGGGAGCTGTTTTTT. Translating gives CASSPRRESGTGELFF.

This clone was detected only once. The J gene is TRBJ2-1, the V gene TRBV30, with a tentative D call TRBD1 (6 bases). The ends were cut back, 3 bases at V and 4 bases at J, with 16 bases in the middle. The CDR3 is 15 amino acids. CDR1 GTSNPN and CDR2 SVGIG come from the germline V gene (reference sequence). CDR3 sequence: CAWSSLEGDYNEQFF. CDR3 DNA sequence: TGTGCCTGGAGCTCCCTAGAGGGGGATTACAATGAGCAGTTCTTC.